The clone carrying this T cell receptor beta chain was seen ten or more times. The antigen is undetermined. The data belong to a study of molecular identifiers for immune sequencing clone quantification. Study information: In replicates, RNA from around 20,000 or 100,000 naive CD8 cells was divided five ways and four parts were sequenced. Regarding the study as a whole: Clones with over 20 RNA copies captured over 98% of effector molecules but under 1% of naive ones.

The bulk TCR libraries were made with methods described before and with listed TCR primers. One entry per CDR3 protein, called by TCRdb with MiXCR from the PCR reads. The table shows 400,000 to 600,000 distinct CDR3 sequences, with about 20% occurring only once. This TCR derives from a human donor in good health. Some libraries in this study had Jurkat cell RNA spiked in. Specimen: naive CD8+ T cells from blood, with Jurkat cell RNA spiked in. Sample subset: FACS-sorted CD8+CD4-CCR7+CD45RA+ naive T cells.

In nucleotides, the CDR3 is TGTGCCAGCAGTGAAGTTTTCAGGCAGGGGGCGAAAGATCAGCCCCAGCATTTT. Translation gives CASSEVFRQGAKDQPQHF. The chain links TRBV25-1 to TRBJ1-5, with 8 bases aligning to TRBD1. CDR1 and CDR2 from the germline V gene are MGHDK and SYGVNS. This CDR3 has 18 amino acids. J was trimmed by 5 bases and V by 2 bases; bases with no gene match: 14. The variable domain in full, completed from reference TRBV25-1 and TRBJ1-5, reads EADIYQTPRYLVIGTGKKITLECSQTMGHDKMYWYQQDPGMELHLIHYSYGVNSTEKGDLSSESTVSRIRTEHFPLTLESARPSHTSQYLCASSEVFRQGAKDQPQHFGDGTRLSIL.